Below, one T cell receptor beta chain is given with its context. This clonotype occurred a few times. Its antigen is currently not known. Base qualities are not at hand, and no much larger clone is one base apart. The library was prepared using PCR. Sequencing was performed on an Illumina HiSeq 2500. To normalize quantification of the TCRbeta repertoire, the TCR libraries were built with molecular barcoding that relied on unique molecular identifiers. The public reads were reanalyzed by TCRdb: fastp trimming at Q25, MiXCR alignment, in-frame beta chains only. Records with the same CDR3 protein are collapsed into one entry carrying the most frequent genes and DNA. Present in this sample are a few hundred thousand distinct CDR3 sequences, roughly 20% of which were seen just once. About 3.8% of the sample lies in the top ten. The source of the sample is a study of T-cell reconstitution after alpha-beta-depleted transplantation in children (dated by TCRdb to the mid-2010s). For the wider study: The study quantitatively tracked T-cell immune reconstitution after TCRalphabeta/CD19-depleted allogeneic hematopoietic cell transplantation in children using TCR repertoire profiling.

The germline V gene (reference sequence) provides CDR1 SEHNR and CDR2 FQNEAQ. Including the terminal cysteine and phenylalanine, the CDR3 comprises 14 residues. The CDR3 DNA has 42 bases and is translated from base 1. V loses 0 bases, J loses 2 bases, and the germline ends lie 8 bases apart. The chain is made from TRBV7-9 and TRBJ2-7, with no D gene named confidently. Sequenced here: PBMCs from the stem cell graft donor, sampled from the stem cell graft. This clonotype was sampled from a human donor who donated a stem cell graft to a child with acute myeloid leukemia. The nucleotide sequence is given as TGTGCCAGCAGCTTAGCCGGACGACCCTACGAGCAGTACTTC. It specifies CASSLAGRPYEQYF.